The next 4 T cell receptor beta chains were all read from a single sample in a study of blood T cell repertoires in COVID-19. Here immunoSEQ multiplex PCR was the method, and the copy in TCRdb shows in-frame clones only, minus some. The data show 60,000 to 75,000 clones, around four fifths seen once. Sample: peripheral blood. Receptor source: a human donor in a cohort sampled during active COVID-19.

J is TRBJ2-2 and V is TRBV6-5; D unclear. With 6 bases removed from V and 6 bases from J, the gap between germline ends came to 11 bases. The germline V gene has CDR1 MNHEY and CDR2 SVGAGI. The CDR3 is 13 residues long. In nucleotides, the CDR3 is TGTGCCAGCAGCGTCGTTCTCCCCGGGGAGCTGTTTTTT. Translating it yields CASSVVLPGELFF.

This CDR3 reads CASSLDSDSPLHF. The CDR3, as DNA: TGTGCCAGCAGCTTGGACAGCGATTCACCCCTCCACTTT. The genes are TRBV7-3 and TRBJ1-6, with D maybe TRBD1 (6 bases). With 3 bases removed from V and 8 bases from J, the gap between germline ends came to 8 bases. CDR3 length: 13 amino acids. Looked up from germline, CDR1 is SGHTA and CDR2 is FQGTGA. Full variable domain (missing parts from reference TRBV7-3 and TRBJ1-6): GAGVSQTPSNKVTEKGKYVELRCDPISGHTALYWYRQSLGQGPEFLIYFQGTGAADDSGLPNDRFFAVRPEGSVSTLKIQRTERGDSAVYLCASSLDSDSPLHFGNGTRLTVT.

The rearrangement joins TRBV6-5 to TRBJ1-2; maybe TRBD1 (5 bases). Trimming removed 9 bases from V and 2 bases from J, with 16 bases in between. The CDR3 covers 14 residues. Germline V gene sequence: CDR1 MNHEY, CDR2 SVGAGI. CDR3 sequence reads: CASCYTTENYGYTF. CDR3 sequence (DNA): TGTGCCAGTTGCTACACGACAGAAAACTATGGCTACACCTTC.

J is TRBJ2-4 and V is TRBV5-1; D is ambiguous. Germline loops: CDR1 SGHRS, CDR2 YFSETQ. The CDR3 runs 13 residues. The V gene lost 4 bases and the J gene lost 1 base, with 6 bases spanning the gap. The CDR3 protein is CASSPEAKNIQYF. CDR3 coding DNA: TGCGCCAGCAGCCCCGAGGCCAAAAACATTCAGTACTTC.